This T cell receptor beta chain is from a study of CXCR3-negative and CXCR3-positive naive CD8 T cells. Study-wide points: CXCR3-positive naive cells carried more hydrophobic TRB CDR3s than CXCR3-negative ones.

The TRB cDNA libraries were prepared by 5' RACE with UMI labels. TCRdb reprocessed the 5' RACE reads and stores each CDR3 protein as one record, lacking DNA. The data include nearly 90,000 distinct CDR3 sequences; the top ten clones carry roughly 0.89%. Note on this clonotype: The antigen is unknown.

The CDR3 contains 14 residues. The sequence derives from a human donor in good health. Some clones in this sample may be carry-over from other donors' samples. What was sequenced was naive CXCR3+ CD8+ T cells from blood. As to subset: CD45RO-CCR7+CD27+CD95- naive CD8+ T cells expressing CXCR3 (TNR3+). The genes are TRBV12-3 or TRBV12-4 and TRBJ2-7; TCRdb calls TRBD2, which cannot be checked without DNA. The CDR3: CASSLERALYEQYF.